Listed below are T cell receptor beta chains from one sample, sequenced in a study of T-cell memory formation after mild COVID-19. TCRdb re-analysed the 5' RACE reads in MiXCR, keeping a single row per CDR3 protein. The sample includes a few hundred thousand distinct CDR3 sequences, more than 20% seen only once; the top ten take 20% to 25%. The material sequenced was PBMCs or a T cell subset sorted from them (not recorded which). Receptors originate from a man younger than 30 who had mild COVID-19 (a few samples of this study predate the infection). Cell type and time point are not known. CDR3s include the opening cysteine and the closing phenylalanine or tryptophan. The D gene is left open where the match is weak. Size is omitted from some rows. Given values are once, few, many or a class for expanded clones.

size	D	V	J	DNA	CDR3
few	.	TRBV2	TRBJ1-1	TGTGCCAGCAACAGGGCTCCTGGAGTCACTGAAGCTTTCTTT	CASNRAPGVTEAFF
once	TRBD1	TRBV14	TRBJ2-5	TGTGCCAGCAGCCGTAGCCGGACAGGGGGCGATGAGACCCAGTACTTC	CASSRSRTGGDETQYF
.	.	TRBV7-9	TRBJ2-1	TGTGCCAGCAGCCCAAGGCCAGGGGGGAATGAGCAGTTCTTC	CASSPRPGGNEQFF
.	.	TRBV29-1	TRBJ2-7	TGCAGCGTTGGGGGGAACTCCTACGAGCAGTACTTC	CSVGGNSYEQYF
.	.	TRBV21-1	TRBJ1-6	TGTGCCAGCAGCGTGGACAGGGGAGGGAATTCACCCCTCCACTTT	CASSVDRGGNSPLHF
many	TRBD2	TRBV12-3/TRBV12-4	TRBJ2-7	TGTGCCAGCAGTTTTGTCCCCGGGGGGGAGCAGTACTTC	CASSFVPGGEQYF
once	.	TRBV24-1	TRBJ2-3	TGTGCCACCAGTGAGCCAGGCCGCACAGATACGCAGTATTTT	CATSEPGRTDTQYF
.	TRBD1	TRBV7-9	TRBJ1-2	TGTGCCAGCATGACAGGGCCCATGGGCTACACCTTC	CASMTGPMGYTF
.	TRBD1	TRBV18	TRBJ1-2	TGTGCCAGCCAGCAGGGGGGCTATGGCTACACCTTC	CASQQGGYGYTF
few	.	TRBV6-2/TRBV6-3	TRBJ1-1	TGTGCCAGCAGTTGGGACGGGTTGAACACTGAAGCTTTCTTT	CASSWDGLNTEAFF
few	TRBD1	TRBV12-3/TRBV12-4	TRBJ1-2	TGTGCCAGCAACCGGGACAGGGGGCGAGGCTACACCTTC	CASNRDRGRGYTF
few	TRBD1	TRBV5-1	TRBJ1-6	TGCGCCAGCAGCCCGGGCGCCTTGACAGGGCCACATTCACCCCTCCACTTT	CASSPGALTGPHSPLHF
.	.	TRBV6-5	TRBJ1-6	TGTGCCAGCAGTTACACCCCGGGGTCAGGGCCTGGTTCACCCCTCCACTTT	CASSYTPGSGPGSPLHF
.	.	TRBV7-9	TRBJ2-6	TGTGCCAGCAGCTCGACAGACTTCTCTGGGGCCAACGTCCTGACTTTC	CASSSTDFSGANVLTF
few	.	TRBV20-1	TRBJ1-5	TGCAGTGCTAGCCGAGACAGCTTTTCCTGGTCCCAGCATTTT	CSASRDSFSWSQHF
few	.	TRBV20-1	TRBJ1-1	TGCAGTGCTAGAGATCTCAGTTCACAGACTTTTGAAGCTTTCTTT	CSARDLSSQTFEAFF
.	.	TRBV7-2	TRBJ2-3	TGTGCCAGCAGCCCCATGTCAGATACGCAGTATTTT	CASSPMSDTQYF
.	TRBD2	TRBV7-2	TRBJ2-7	TGTGCCAGCAGCGGGGGGAGGGGCGAGCAGTACTTC	CASSGGRGEQYF
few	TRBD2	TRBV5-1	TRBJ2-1	TGCGCCAGCAGCTTGGGACTAGCTGAGAATGAGCAGTTCTTC	CASSLGLAENEQFF
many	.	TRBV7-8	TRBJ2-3	TGTGCCAGCAGCTTGGGGCAGACTAGCACAGATACGCAGTATTTT	CASSLGQTSTDTQYF
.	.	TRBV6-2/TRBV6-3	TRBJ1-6	TGTGCCAGCAGTTATGGGGATTTCTATAATTCACCCCTCCACTTT	CASSYGDFYNSPLHF
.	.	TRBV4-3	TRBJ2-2	TGCGCCAGCAGCCGGAGACTAGAAACCACCGGGGAGCTGTTTTTT	CASSRRLETTGELFF
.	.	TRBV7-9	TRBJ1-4	TGTGCCAGCAGCTCAGGGCCCGAACAACTATATGAAAAACTGTTTTTT	CASSSGPEQLYEKLFF
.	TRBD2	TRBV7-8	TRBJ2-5	TGTGCCAGCAGCTTAGCGCGGGGACTAGCGGGGGGTAGTCGCGAGACCCAGTACTTC	CASSLARGLAGGSRETQYF
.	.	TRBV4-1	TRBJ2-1	TGCGCCAGCGGTTGGGGGGCAGGGGCCTACAATGAGCAGTTCTTC	CASGWGAGAYNEQFF
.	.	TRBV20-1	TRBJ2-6	TGCAGTGCTTCTGTTTACTCTGGGGCCAACGTCCTGACTTTC	CSASVYSGANVLTF
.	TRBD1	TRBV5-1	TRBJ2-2	TGCGCCAGCAGCTGGCAGGGGGCGCTTGGCGGGGAGCTGTTTTTT	CASSWQGALGGELFF
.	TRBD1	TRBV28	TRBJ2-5	TGTGCCAGCAGTTTCCTGGACAGGGAGACCCAGTACTTC	CASSFLDRETQYF
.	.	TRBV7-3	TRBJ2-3	TGTGCCAGCAGCCCGGACCGTGGAGGGGATACGCAGTATTTT	CASSPDRGGDTQYF
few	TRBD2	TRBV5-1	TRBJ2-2	TGCGCCAGCAGCCGACCGACTAGCAAAGCGAACACCGGGGAGCTGTTTTTT	CASSRPTSKANTGELFF
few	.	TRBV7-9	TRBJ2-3	TGTGCCAGCAGCTTAGGCTACCGCTTCACAGATACGCAGTATTTT	CASSLGYRFTDTQYF
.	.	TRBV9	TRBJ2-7	TGTGCCAGCAGCGTAGCTGGGGGCTTCGAGCAGTACTTC	CASSVAGGFEQYF
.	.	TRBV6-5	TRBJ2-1	TGTGCCAGCAGTTACTCCGCTCGCTACAATGAGCAGTTCTTC	CASSYSARYNEQFF
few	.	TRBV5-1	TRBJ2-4	TGCGCCAGCAGAAAGGACCGCCTCGGGGGACTAGCCAAAAACATTCAGTACTTC	CASRKDRLGGLAKNIQYF
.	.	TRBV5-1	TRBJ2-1	TGCGCCAGCAGCTTGGATACTGGATTTGGCCGAGTGTACGATGAGCAGTTCTTC	CASSLDTGFGRVYDEQFF
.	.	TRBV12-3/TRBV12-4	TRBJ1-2	TGTGCCAGCAGGCTGGGGGACTATGGCTACACCTTC	CASRLGDYGYTF
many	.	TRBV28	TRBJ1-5	TGTGCCAGCAGCGAGTTTGCGGGCTACCGGGACAGCAATCAGCCCCAGCATTTT	CASSEFAGYRDSNQPQHF
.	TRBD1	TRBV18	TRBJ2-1	TGTGCCAGCTCAAGTACCGGGACAGTAAATGAGCAGTTCTTC	CASSSTGTVNEQFF
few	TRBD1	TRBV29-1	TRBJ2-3	TGCAGCGTCGACAGGGGCGGAGATACGCAGTATTTT	CSVDRGGDTQYF
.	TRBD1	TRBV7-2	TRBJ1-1	TGTGCCAGCAGCGAACGAACAGGGGGGAGTGGCACTGAAGCTTTCTTT	CASSERTGGSGTEAFF
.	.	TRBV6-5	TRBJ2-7	TGTGCCAGCACCGGGGGTGGCGAGCAGTACTTC	CASTGGGEQYF
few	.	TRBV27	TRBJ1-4	TGTGCCAGCAGTTTCCGGGGGGCGGAAAAACTGTTTTTT	CASSFRGAEKLFF
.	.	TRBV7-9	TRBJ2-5	TGTGCCAGCAGCTTAGCGTCAGATGGGCCTACCCAAGAGACCCAGTACTTC	CASSLASDGPTQETQYF
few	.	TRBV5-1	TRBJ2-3	TGCGCCAGCAGCTTGGAAGACATGGGCACAGATACGCAGTATTTT	CASSLEDMGTDTQYF
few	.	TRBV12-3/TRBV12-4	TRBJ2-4	TGTGCCAGCAGTCCAGCAGTGAGCTTAGCCAAAAACATTCAGTACTTC	CASSPAVSLAKNIQYF
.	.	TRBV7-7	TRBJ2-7	TGTTCCAGCAGCTTCGGGCCACCGGGGGAGCAGTACTTC	CSSSFGPPGEQYF
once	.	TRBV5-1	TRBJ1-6	TGCGCCAGCAGCATCGACGGTGGAAATTCACCCCTCCACTTT	CASSIDGGNSPLHF
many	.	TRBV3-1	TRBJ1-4	TGTGCCAGCAGCCAAGATTCGCAGGATACTGAAAAACTGTTTTTT	CASSQDSQDTEKLFF
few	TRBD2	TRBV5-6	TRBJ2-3	TGTGCCAGCAGCTACATTAGCGGGGGCGGGAATACGCAGTATTTT	CASSYISGGGNTQYF
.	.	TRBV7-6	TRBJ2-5	TGTGCCAGCAGCTTAGAGGGTGGCAAGTACCAAGAGACCCAGTACTTC	CASSLEGGKYQETQYF
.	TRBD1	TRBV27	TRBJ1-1	TGTGCCAGCACGACTTGGACAGGGGGAAGGGCTGAAGCTTTCTTT	CASTTWTGGRAEAFF
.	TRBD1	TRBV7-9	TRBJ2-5	TGTGCCAGCAGGATCACACAGGGGGGAGAGACCCAGTACTTC	CASRITQGGETQYF